This is a list of T cell receptor beta chains from one sample in a study of blood T cell repertoires in COVID-19. Clones were sequenced by immunoSEQ multiplex PCR, and TCRdb holds only the in-frame ones, with some missing. The data hold around 300,000 clones, with approximately 85% observed a single time. The sample taken for sequencing was peripheral blood. The receptors come from a woman in her sixties or seventies with acute or convalescent COVID-19. CDR3s include the opening cysteine and the closing phenylalanine or tryptophan. Each record gives: CDR3 length, clone size, V gene, J gene, D gene, CDR3 protein, CDR3 DNA. D genes are given only for firm matches. The size entry is marked missing in some rows and otherwise reads once, few, many or a size class.

CDR3 length: 18
clone size: .
V gene: TRBV21-1
J gene: TRBJ1-5
D gene: .
CDR3 protein: CASSKAPFLEPKNQPQHF
CDR3 DNA: TGTGCCAGCAGCAAAGCGCCCTTCCTTGAGCCCAAAAATCAGCCCCAGCATTTT

CDR3 length: 17
clone size: .
V gene: TRBV2
J gene: TRBJ2-7
D gene: .
CDR3 protein: CASSEALAGAGGYEQYF
CDR3 DNA: TGTGCCAGCAGTGAAGCGCTTGCGGGGGCAGGCGGCTACGAGCAGTACTTC

CDR3 length: 16
clone size: .
V gene: TRBV6-9
J gene: TRBJ1-5
D gene: TRBD1
CDR3 protein: CASSFQGADAIQPQHF
CDR3 DNA: TGTGCCAGCAGTTTCCAGGGGGCCGACGCCATTCAGCCCCAGCATTTT

CDR3 length: 13
clone size: .
V gene: TRBV5-1
J gene: TRBJ2-1
D gene: TRBD2
CDR3 protein: CASSPTPGTNSFF
CDR3 DNA: TGCGCCAGCAGCCCAACACCCGGGACTAATTCGTTCTTC

CDR3 length: 13
clone size: .
V gene: TRBV5-6
J gene: TRBJ2-7
D gene: TRBD1
CDR3 protein: CASRRTGAGEQYF
CDR3 DNA: TGTGCCAGCAGGCGAACAGGGGCAGGCGAGCAGTACTTC

CDR3 length: 11
clone size: .
V gene: TRBV20-1
J gene: TRBJ2-1
D gene: .
CDR3 protein: CSAPRKHEQFF
CDR3 DNA: TGCAGTGCCCCACGAAAGCATGAGCAGTTCTTC

CDR3 length: 13
clone size: .
V gene: TRBV18
J gene: TRBJ1-5
D gene: TRBD1
CDR3 protein: CASSPGQGQPQHF
CDR3 DNA: TGTGCCAGCTCACCGGGACAGGGTCAGCCCCAGCATTTT

CDR3 length: 15
clone size: .
V gene: TRBV7-8
J gene: TRBJ1-1
D gene: TRBD1
CDR3 protein: CASSLGTGVGTEAFF
CDR3 DNA: TGTGCCAGCAGCCTCGGGACAGGGGTGGGCACTGAAGCTTTCTTT

CDR3 length: 14
clone size: .
V gene: TRBV4-1
J gene: TRBJ2-7
D gene: .
CDR3 protein: CASSVLRDLNEQYF
CDR3 DNA: TGCGCCAGCAGCGTTCTCAGGGATCTGAACGAGCAGTACTTC

CDR3 length: 16
clone size: .
V gene: TRBV19
J gene: TRBJ1-1
D gene: .
CDR3 protein: CASSDWLGRQDTEAFF
CDR3 DNA: TGTGCCAGTAGTGATTGGTTGGGGCGCCAGGACACTGAAGCTTTCTTT

CDR3 length: 16
clone size: .
V gene: TRBV14
J gene: TRBJ1-3
D gene: TRBD1
CDR3 protein: CASSQTGSTIGNTIYF
CDR3 DNA: TGTGCCAGCAGCCAGACAGGGTCTACGATCGGAAACACCATATATTTT

CDR3 length: 14
clone size: .
V gene: TRBV7-2
J gene: TRBJ2-7
D gene: .
CDR3 protein: CASSFGGTSLEQYF
CDR3 DNA: TGTGCCAGCAGCTTTGGCGGAACCTCCCTGGAGCAGTACTTC

CDR3 length: 15
clone size: .
V gene: TRBV3-1/TRBV3-2
J gene: TRBJ1-2
D gene: .
CDR3 protein: CASSALSDKPYGYTF
CDR3 DNA: TGTGCCAGCAGCGCACTGTCCGACAAACCTTATGGCTACACCTTC

CDR3 length: 15
clone size: .
V gene: TRBV29-1
J gene: TRBJ1-1
D gene: .
CDR3 protein: CSVTRQEVVNTEAFF
CDR3 DNA: TGCAGCGTTACGAGGCAGGAGGTTGTGAACACTGAAGCTTTCTTT

CDR3 length: 14
clone size: .
V gene: TRBV5-4
J gene: TRBJ2-5
D gene: .
CDR3 protein: CASSLWASEETQYF
CDR3 DNA: TGTGCCAGCAGCTTGTGGGCTAGCGAAGAGACCCAGTACTTC

CDR3 length: 16
clone size: .
V gene: TRBV9
J gene: TRBJ2-3
D gene: TRBD2
CDR3 protein: CASSGRTSGGTDTQYF
CDR3 DNA: TGTGCCAGCAGCGGCCGGACTAGCGGGGGCACAGATACGCAGTATTTT

CDR3 length: 13
clone size: .
V gene: TRBV5-1
J gene: TRBJ2-2
D gene: .
CDR3 protein: CASSSLASGELFF
CDR3 DNA: TGCGCCAGCAGCTCCTTGGCAAGCGGGGAGCTGTTTTTT

CDR3 length: 13
clone size: .
V gene: TRBV11-2
J gene: TRBJ1-5
D gene: .
CDR3 protein: CASSLGGVQPQHF
CDR3 DNA: TGTGCCAGCAGCTTAGGGGGGGTTCAGCCCCAGCATTTT

CDR3 length: 13
clone size: once
V gene: TRBV2
J gene: TRBJ1-4
D gene: .
CDR3 protein: CASNFDRDEKLFF
CDR3 DNA: TGTGCCAGCAATTTCGACAGAGATGAAAAACTGTTTTTT